This record looks at one T cell receptor (beta chain) sequence and its context. The data belong to a study of OX40 agonist ivuxolimab in advanced cancers. Study-level information: A partial response was reached by three patients: one with hepatocellular carcinoma and two with cutaneous melanoma.

The CDR3 has 13 amino acids. V was pared by 9 bases and J by 0 bases, with 11 bases between. The germline gives CDR1 SEHNR, CDR2 FQNEAQ (reference sequence). This table comes from immunoSEQ multiplex PCR, and its TCRdb copy is limited to in-frame clones, with some not included. This table has over 90,000 clones, nearly 90% appearing once. Source: CD4+ or CD8+ T cells sorted from blood, taken in a trial of the OX40 agonist ivuxolimab. V gene TRBV7-9 combines with J gene TRBJ1-1; no firm D call. This TCR was recovered from an adult with an advanced solid tumor such as melanoma, head and neck, liver or kidney cancer. The CDR3 sequence is CASTLGMNTEAFF. For the CDR3, the DNA is TGTGCCAGTACCCTTGGAATGAACACTGAAGCTTTCTTT.